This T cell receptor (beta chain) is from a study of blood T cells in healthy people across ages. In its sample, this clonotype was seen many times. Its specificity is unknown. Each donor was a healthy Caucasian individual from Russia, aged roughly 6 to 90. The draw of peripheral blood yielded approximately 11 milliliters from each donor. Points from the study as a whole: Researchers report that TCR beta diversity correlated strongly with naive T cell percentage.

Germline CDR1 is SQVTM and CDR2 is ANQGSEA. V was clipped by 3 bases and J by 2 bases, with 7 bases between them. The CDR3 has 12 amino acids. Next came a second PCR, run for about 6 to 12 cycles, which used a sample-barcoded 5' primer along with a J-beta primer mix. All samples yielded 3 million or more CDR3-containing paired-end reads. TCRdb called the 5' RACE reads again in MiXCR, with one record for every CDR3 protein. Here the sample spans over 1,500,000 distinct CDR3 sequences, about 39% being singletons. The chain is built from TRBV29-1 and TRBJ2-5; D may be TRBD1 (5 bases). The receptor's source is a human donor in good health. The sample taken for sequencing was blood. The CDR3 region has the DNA TGCAGCGTTGATAAGGGGCAAGAGACCCAGTACTTC. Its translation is CSVDKGQETQYF.